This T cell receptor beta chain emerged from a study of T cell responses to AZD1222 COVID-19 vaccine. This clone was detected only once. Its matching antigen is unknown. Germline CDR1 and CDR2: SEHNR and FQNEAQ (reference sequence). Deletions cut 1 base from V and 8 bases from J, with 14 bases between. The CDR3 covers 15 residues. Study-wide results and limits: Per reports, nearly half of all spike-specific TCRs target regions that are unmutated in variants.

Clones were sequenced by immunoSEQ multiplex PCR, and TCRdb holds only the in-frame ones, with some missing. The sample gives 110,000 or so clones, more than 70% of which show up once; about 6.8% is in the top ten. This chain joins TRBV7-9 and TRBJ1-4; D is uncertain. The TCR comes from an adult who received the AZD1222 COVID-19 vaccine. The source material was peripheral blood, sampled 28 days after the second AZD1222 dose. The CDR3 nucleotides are TGTGCCAGCAGCTTAGGTGAGATCGACGGCGAAAAACTGTTTTTT. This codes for CASSLGEIDGEKLFF.